One and the same sample provided the 23 T cell receptor beta chains below, sequenced in a study of blood T cell repertoires in COVID-19. Clones were sequenced by immunoSEQ multiplex PCR, and TCRdb holds only the in-frame ones, with some missing. The sample shows 390,000 or so clones, more than 70% of them seen only once. The sequenced sample consisted of peripheral blood. These receptors all come from a woman aged 25 to 39 with COVID-19, enrolled during active disease.

This clone was found once. The rearrangement links TRBV4-3 to TRBJ2-5; tentatively, D is TRBD2 (5 bases). The germline CDR1 and CDR2 sequences are LGHNA and YSLEER. The CDR3 loop spans 17 amino acids. The V and J ends lost 0 bases and 2 bases respectively, with 16 bases between them. The CDR3 loop reads CASSQDWGESEQETQYF. The CDR3 DNA sequence: TGCGCCAGCAGCCAAGATTGGGGAGAGTCAGAGCAAGAGACCCAGTACTTC.

This chain links TRBV10-1 with TRBJ2-1, with 7 bases that match TRBD1. The V segment lost 10 bases and the J segment 7 bases; nucleotides outside the gene matches: 10. CDR3 size: 13 residues. The V gene's germline CDR1 is WNHNN and CDR2 SYGVQD (reference sequence). The CDR3 reads CATGQATSNEQFF. CDR3 DNA: TGCGCCACCGGACAGGCGACCTCGAATGAGCAGTTCTTC.

This clone was seen a handful of times. This chain joins TRBV28 and TRBJ2-6; 8 positions agree with TRBD2. From germline, CDR1 is MDHEN and CDR2 SYDVKM. The CDR3 has 18 residues. After removal of 5 bases from V and 0 bases from J, the junction contained 9 bases not matched to a gene. The DNA for the CDR3 is TGTGCCAGCAGTCCCTCGGGGGGGCTTTCCTCTGGGGCCAACGTCCTGACTTTC. Its translation is CASSPSGGLSSGANVLTF.

This clone was recorded a few times. The chain couples TRBV10-2 to TRBJ2-1, with 10 nucleotides matching TRBD2. The CDR3 loop spans 15 amino acids. The junction had 14 bases not matched to a gene; V was cut back by 8 bases and J by 10 bases. CDR1 and CDR2 (germline): WSHSY, SAAADI. DNA for the CDR3: TGCGCCAGCGGGGAACTAGCGGGGCTGATGAGGGAGCAGTTCTTC. It is translated as CASGELAGLMREQFF.

V is TRBV11-2 and J is TRBJ2-7, with 12 bases lining up with TRBD1. CDR3 length: 15 residues. CDR1 and CDR2 from the germline V gene are SGHAT and FQNNGV. The V gene end was trimmed by 5 bases and the J gene end by 4 bases; junction bases not matched to a gene: 6. In nucleotides, the CDR3 is TGTGCCAGCAGCCGGGACAGGGGGCTAGTTTACGAGCAGTACTTC. Translated, it gives CASSRDRGLVYEQYF.

The chain has TRBV3-1 (or the pseudogene TRBV3-2) and TRBJ2-2; no clear D. The CDR3 is 14 amino acids. The germline V gene encodes CDR1 LGHDT and CDR2 YNNKEL (reference sequence). Deletions cut 4 bases from V and 3 bases from J, with 9 bases between. The CDR3 protein is CASSPLIHTGELFF. CDR3 in DNA: TGTGCCAGCAGCCCCCTAATCCACACCGGGGAGCTGTTTTTT.

V is TRBV5-1 and J is TRBJ2-5; 8 bases fit TRBD2. This CDR3 is built from 15 residues. Germline V lookup: CDR1 SGHRS, CDR2 YFSETQ. V was pared by 0 bases and J by 4 bases, with 5 bases of the junction left unmatched. The CDR3 DNA follows: TGCGCCAGCAGCTTGGGGACTAGCTCGGGAGAGACCCAGTACTTC. As protein: CASSLGTSSGETQYF.

The V gene is TRBV5-1, the J gene TRBJ1-6; perhaps TRBD1 as D (6 bases). Germline V gene data show CDR1 as SGHRS and CDR2 as YFSETQ. The V and J ends lost 0 bases and 7 bases respectively, with 11 bases between them. This CDR3 comprises 15 residues. The CDR3 coding sequence is TGCGCCAGCAGCTTGGGTGGACAGAAAAATTCACCCCTCCACTTT. It specifies CASSLGGQKNSPLHF. The variable domain in full, with the rest retrieved from reference TRBV5-1 and TRBJ1-6, is KAGVTQTPRYLIKTRGQQVTLSCSPISGHRSVSWYQQTPGQGLQFLFEYFSETQRNKGNFPGRFSGRQFSNSRSEMNVSTLELGDSALYLCASSLGGQKNSPLHFGNGTRLTVT.

Note on this clone: This sample includes further DNA sequences coding for the same CDR3. The rearrangement uses TRBV7-2 and TRBJ1-4; weak D call: TRBD1 (5 bases). The CDR3 is made up of 15 amino acids. V was trimmed by 5 bases and J by 4 bases, leaving 14 bases between them. Per the germline V gene, CDR1 is SGHTA and CDR2 is FQGNSA. In DNA form, the CDR3 reads TGTGCCAGCAGCCTACAGGCCTCACATAATGAAAAACTGTTTTTT. It encodes CASSLQASHNEKLFF.

The genes are TRBV11-2 and TRBJ2-5; D is possibly TRBD1 (6 bases). The CDR3 runs to 16 residues. The V end was cut by 0 bases, the J end by 5 bases, with 16 bases between. The germline CDR1 and CDR2 sequences are SGHAT and FQNNGV. This chain's CDR3 is CASSLEAQWGRETQYF. The DNA for the CDR3 is TGTGCCAGCAGCTTAGAAGCCCAGTGGGGGCGGGAGACCCAGTACTTC.

For this clone: A read error may account for a junction end that differs from germline. This chain joins TRBV7-2 and TRBJ2-1; TRBD2 matches at 11 bases. The CDR3 runs 15 residues. Looked up from germline, CDR1 is SGHTA and CDR2 is FQGNSA. The CDR3 DNA reads as TGTGCCAGCAGCGTAGCGGGAGGGAGGAACAATGAGCAGTTCTTC. Protein: CASSVAGGRNNEQFF.

For the CDR3, the DNA is TGTGCCAGCAGTTCTTTTTTTACAGGCTATAGCAATCAGCCCCAGCATTTT. Amino acids: CASSSFFTGYSNQPQHF. The J gene is TRBJ1-5, the V gene TRBV6-2 or TRBV6-3, with a weak D call TRBD1 (5 bases). This CDR3 contains 17 residues. Trimming pared 4 bases from V and 0 bases from J, leaving 16 bases between. Germline V CDR1 and CDR2: MNHEY, SVGEGT.

The chain employs TRBV5-1 and TRBJ2-2; no clear D. Germline CDR1 reads SGHRS; CDR2 reads YFSETQ. V was trimmed by 0 bases and J by 5 bases, leaving 14 bases between them. The CDR3 consists of 16 residues. The CDR3, as DNA: TGCGCCAGCAGCTTGGCCCCCCTAGTAGAAACCGGGGAGCTGTTTTTT. It encodes CASSLAPLVETGELFF.

The CDR3 sequence is CASSIATGPTYEQYF. CDR3 nucleotides: TGTGCCAGTAGTATAGCTACAGGGCCCACCTACGAGCAGTACTTC. The J gene is TRBJ2-7, the V gene TRBV19, with a possible D match to TRBD1 (6 bases). The ends were cut back, 1 base at V and 2 bases at J, with 12 bases in the middle. CDR3 length: 15 amino acids. Per germline, CDR1 LNHDA and CDR2 SQIVND (reference sequence).

V gene TRBV11-2 combines with J gene TRBJ2-7; D ambiguous. Germline V lookup: CDR1 SGHAT, CDR2 FQNNGV. The length of the CDR3 is 14 residues. Trimming stripped 5 bases from V and 6 bases from J, with 17 bases between. The CDR3 here is CASSQVRAPGEQYV. CDR3 nucleotides: TGTGCCAGCAGCCAAGTCCGTGCCCCGGGCGAGCAGTACGTC.

This clone was detected only once. CDR3 residues: CASSPRTGNTGELFF. The CDR3 nucleotides are TGTGCCAGCAGCCCCCGGACAGGAAACACCGGGGAGCTGTTTTTT. This chain uses TRBV28 with TRBJ2-2, with TRBD1 matching over 7 bases. Germline V gene sequence: CDR1 MDHEN, CDR2 SYDVKM. The V and J ends lost 6 bases and 2 bases, in that order; junction bases with no gene match: 6. The CDR3 totals 15 residues.

This clone was counted a single time. The chain uses TRBV20-1 and TRBJ2-3; 8 bases match TRBD2. The J segment lost 6 bases and the V segment lost 3 bases, leaving 11 bases of the junction unmatched. The CDR3 length is 15 residues. Per the germline V gene, CDR1 is DFQATT and CDR2 is SNEGSKA (reference sequence). The CDR3 sequence: CSASLERELFDTQYF. For the CDR3, the DNA is TGCAGTGCTAGTCTCGAGCGGGAGCTTTTCGATACGCAGTATTTT.

This clone was recorded once. The rearrangement links TRBV11-3 to TRBJ2-7; D may be TRBD1 (5 bases). Germline V lookup: CDR1 SGHNT, CDR2 YENEEA. Trimming pared 2 bases from V and 6 bases from J, leaving 11 bases between. This CDR3 is built from 13 residues. CDR3 nucleotide sequence: TGTGCCAGCAGCTTACAGGGTCCCTCCGAGCAGTACGTC. Amino acid sequence: CASSLQGPSEQYV.

The chain employs TRBV5-5 and TRBJ1-6; 8 positions agree with TRBD1. The CDR3 length is 17 residues. Germline CDR1 and CDR2: SGHKS and YYEKEE (reference sequence). V lost 0 bases, J lost 7 bases, and 9 bases stayed unmatched. CDR3 loop: CASSLATQGARNSPLHF. DNA for the CDR3: TGTGCCAGCAGCTTGGCGACCCAGGGGGCTCGGAATTCACCCCTCCACTTT.

The chain carries TRBV7-2 and TRBJ1-1; 8 bases are a match to TRBD1. V trimming: 5 bases; J trimming: 0 bases; junction bases outside the gene matches: 8. Germline loops: CDR1 SGHTA, CDR2 FQGNSA. This CDR3 has 16 amino acids. The CDR3 here is CASSINRGTMNTEAFF. The CDR3 DNA is TGTGCCAGCAGCATAAACAGGGGGACTATGAACACTGAAGCTTTCTTT. Variable domain in full (rest from reference TRBV7-2 and TRBJ1-1): GAGVSQSPSNKVTEKGKDVELRCDPISGHTALYWYRQSLGQGLEFLIYFQGNSAPDKSGLPSDRFSAERTGGSVSTLTIQRTQQEDSAVYLCASSINRGTMNTEAFFGQGTRLTVV.

The chain joins TRBV5-6 to TRBJ2-3; 9 bases are shared with TRBD2. Trimming at V came to 2 bases and at J to 0 bases, leaving 1 base not matched to a gene. This CDR3 is 15 amino acids long. Germline loops: CDR1 SGHDT, CDR2 YYEEEE. The CDR3 protein is CASSFGLASTDTQYF. Written as DNA, the CDR3 is TGTGCCAGCAGCTTTGGACTAGCGAGCACAGATACGCAGTATTTT.

The V gene is TRBV6-5, the J gene TRBJ1-2; D possibly corresponds to TRBD1 (5 bases). This CDR3 has 13 residues. Germline CDR1 is MNHEY and CDR2 is SVGAGI. Trimming pared 8 bases from V and 4 bases from J, leaving 14 bases between. In DNA, the CDR3 is TGTGCCAGCGCCAGGGTCATGGGCTATGGCTACACCTTC. This encodes CASARVMGYGYTF.

Of note for this clone: The sample holds other DNA sequences that translate to the same CDR3. This chain joins TRBV4-2 and TRBJ1-5; no clear D. Between the trimmed V and J ends, which lost 0 bases and 4 bases, there was a span of 7 bases. Germline CDR1 LGHNA, CDR2 YNFKEQ. The CDR3 sequence is 14 residues long. CDR3 in DNA: TGTGCCAGCAGCCAAGATGCCGGGAATCAGCCCCAGCATTTT. Translated, it gives CASSQDAGNQPQHF.